The clone carrying this T cell receptor beta chain was seen a few times. Its antigen is undetermined. The germline V gene has CDR1 LNHNV and CDR2 YYDKDF (reference sequence). V lost 3 bases and J lost 6, with 12 bases in between. The CDR3 runs to 14 residues. This entry belongs to a study of cytomegalovirus exposure and HLA in healthy donors. Study observations and caveats: Looking again later, the authors saw that most CMV-associated TCR beta chains seemed HLA-restricted.

Primers for the PCR totalled 60 Vbeta and 13 Jbeta. Sequenced by immunoSEQ multiplex PCR; TCRdb stores in-frame clones only, minus some. The data contain some 140,000 clones, about three quarters of them singletons. What was sequenced was PBMCs. This TCR derives from a woman aged 40-49 years in good health and CMV-seronegative. The genes are TRBV15 and TRBJ1-5; TRBD1 is a possible D gene (6 bases). The CDR3 spells CATSRTGDLQPQHF. The CDR3 DNA follows: TGTGCCACCAGCAGGACAGGCGATCTTCAGCCCCAGCATTTT.